The 7 T cell receptor beta chains below all came from one sample that was sequenced in a study of blood T cell repertoires in COVID-19. Data came from immunoSEQ multiplex PCR; TCRdb stores just in-frame clones and leaves some out. The sample holds tens of thousands of clones; about 85% are singletons and the top ten take about a quarter. Sequenced input: peripheral blood. All receptors come from a human donor in a cohort sampled during active COVID-19.

J is TRBJ1-1 and V is TRBV27; the D gene is possibly TRBD1 (5 bases). Trimming removed 4 bases from V and 4 bases from J, with 13 bases in between. Germline CDR1 and CDR2: MNHEY and SMNVEV (reference sequence). The CDR3 consists of 14 residues. For the CDR3, the DNA is TGTGCCAGCAGTTCCCGGGGGGGACGCACTGAAGCTTTCTTT. Encoded protein: CASSSRGGRTEAFF.

The rearrangement links TRBV29-1 to TRBJ2-7, with D possibly TRBD1 on 6 matching bases. CDR3 size: 14 residues. Trimming took off 4 bases at V and 0 bases at J, with 13 bases between the two ends. Germline V lookup: CDR1 SQVTM, CDR2 ANQGSEA. The CDR3 reads CSVVGKQGSYEQYF. CDR3 nucleotide sequence: TGCAGCGTTGTAGGCAAACAGGGCTCCTACGAGCAGTACTTC.

This chain uses TRBV7-2 with TRBJ2-7; TRBD2 matches 10 bases. CDR3 length: 18 residues. V shed 5 bases, J shed 2 bases, and the junction held 15 bases outside the gene matches. Germline CDR1 SGHTA, CDR2 FQGNSA. CDR3 in DNA: TGTGCCAGCAGCCTTTTTGCTAGCGGGGGCCTATTTACCTACGAGCAGTACTTC. Residues: CASSLFASGGLFTYEQYF.

The chain links TRBV4-1 to TRBJ1-6; D gene ambiguous. The CDR3 has 15 residues. V shed 0 bases and J shed 10 bases, with 13 bases lying between them. CDR1 is MGHRA, CDR2 YSYEKL, per germline. CDR3 DNA: TGCGCCAGCAGCCAAGATCCGGGGATTGGGTCACCCCTCCACTTT. This translates into CASSQDPGIGSPLHF.

The rearrangement joins TRBV7-6 to TRBJ2-5, with 12 bases fitting TRBD2. Germline CDR1 reads SGHVS; CDR2 reads FNYEAQ. This CDR3 has 15 residues. V dropped 4 bases and J dropped 7; count of bases not matched to a gene: 7. CDR3 in amino acids: CASSWTSGVQGTQYF. The CDR3 DNA sequence: TGTGCCAGCAGCTGGACTAGCGGGGTCCAGGGGACCCAGTACTTC.

The sample holds one count of this clone. The chain carries TRBV4-3 and TRBJ1-2; 10 positions match TRBD1. Germline lookup yields CDR1 LGHNA and CDR2 YSLEER. The CDR3 is made up of 17 amino acids. V shed 0 bases and J 7 bases; nucleotides not matched to a gene: 11. The CDR3 sequence: CASSQDWVLTGGSGYTF. DNA of the CDR3: TGCGCCAGCAGCCAAGATTGGGTGTTGACAGGGGGCTCTGGCTACACCTTC.

The J gene is TRBJ2-6, the V gene TRBV11-2, with TRBD1 matching over 10 bases. Germline CDR1 is SGHAT and CDR2 is FQNNGV. The CDR3 runs 18 residues. J gave up 1 base and V 1 base, and 4 bases lay outside the gene matches. The CDR3, as DNA: TGTGCCAGCAGCTTAGTCGGGACAGGGGCTTCTGGGGCCAACGTCCTGACTTTC. Its translation is CASSLVGTGASGANVLTF.